Sequencing of this T cell receptor beta chain was carried out in a study of technical replicates of blood from a handful of donors. Sequencing used immunoSEQ multiplex PCR; TCRdb keeps in-frame clones, though not all of them. The sample lists 80,000 to 95,000 clones, 94% occurring once. The CDR3 is 18 amino acids. CDR1 is MDHEN, CDR2 SYDVKM, per germline. V trimming: 4 bases; J trimming: 1 base; junction bases outside the gene matches: 14. This sequence originates from a human donor in good health. Sequencing was carried out using T cells isolated from PBMCs. The V call is TRBV28, the J call TRBJ1-1; TRBD1 agrees at 8 bases. The CDR3 sequence: CASSSRSFGTGKNTEAFF. As DNA, the CDR3 is TGTGCCAGCAGTTCCCGGTCCTTCGGGACAGGCAAGAACACTGAAGCTTTCTTT.